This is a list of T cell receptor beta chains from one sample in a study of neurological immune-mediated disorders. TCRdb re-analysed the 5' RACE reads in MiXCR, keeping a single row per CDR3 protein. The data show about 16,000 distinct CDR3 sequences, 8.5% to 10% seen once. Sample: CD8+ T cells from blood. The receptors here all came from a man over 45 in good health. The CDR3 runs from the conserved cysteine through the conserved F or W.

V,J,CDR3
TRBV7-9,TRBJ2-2,CASSLATGDSGELFF
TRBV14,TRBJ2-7,CASSRDSRDTGLQEQYF
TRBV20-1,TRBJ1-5,CSARLEASNQPQHF
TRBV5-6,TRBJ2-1,CASSLGWPGGYNEQFF
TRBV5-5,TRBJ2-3,CASSPPSTDTQYF
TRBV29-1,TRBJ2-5,CSVEDLAGAETQYF
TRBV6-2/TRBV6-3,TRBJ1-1,CASSDSAAAATEAFF
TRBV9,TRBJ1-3,CASSVEQGYNTLYF
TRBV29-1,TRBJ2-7,CSVPGPPGLHSYEQYF
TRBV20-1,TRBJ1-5,CSARDVGSLQPQHF
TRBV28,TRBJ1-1,CASSLFGSTEAFF
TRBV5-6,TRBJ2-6,CASSPPPGPTGANVLTF
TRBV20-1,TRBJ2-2,CSATRGGWDTGELFF
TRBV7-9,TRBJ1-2,CASSLAGGPLYGYTF
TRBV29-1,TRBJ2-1,CSVETLRSYNEQFF
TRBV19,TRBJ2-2,CASSMSRGNTGELFF
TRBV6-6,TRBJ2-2,CASSPTSGRHTGELFF
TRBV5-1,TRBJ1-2,CASSLEAPPIDGYTF
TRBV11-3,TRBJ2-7,CASSGSLTTAYEQYF
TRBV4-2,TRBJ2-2,CASSQGGFGELFF
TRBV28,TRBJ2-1,CASSRGVPSYNEQFF
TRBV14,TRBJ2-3,CASSQNRGRAQYF
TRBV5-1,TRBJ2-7,CASSRGEGSSYEQYF
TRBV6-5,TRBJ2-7,CASRPGQGSYEQYF
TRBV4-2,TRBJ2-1,CASSQDGPSGSADEQFF
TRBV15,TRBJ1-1,CATSPSRNTEAFF
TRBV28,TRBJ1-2,CASSLLTGGLGYTF
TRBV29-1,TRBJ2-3,CSVELAGMGTDTQYF
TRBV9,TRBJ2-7,CASSPGTSYEQYF
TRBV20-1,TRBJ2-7,CSARDGTGVDEQYF
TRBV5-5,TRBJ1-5,CASSLGQISNQPQHF
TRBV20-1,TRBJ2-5,CSARSGTSGRGPQETQYF
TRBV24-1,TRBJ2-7,CATSDTTSGEQYF
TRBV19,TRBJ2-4,CASSEGLAVAKNIQYF
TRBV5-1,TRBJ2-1,CASSGGTSGRVEQFF